This T cell receptor beta chain was found in a study of T cells in Graves' hyperthyroidism and ophthalmopathy. Overall study results and limits: From stable hyperthyroidism, ophthalmopathy was set apart by a 13 V-J model. Researchers found most expanded thyroid clonotypes above 0.001 in blood as well.

CDR1 is DFQATT, CDR2 SNEGSKA, per germline (reference sequence). The V gene end was trimmed by 3 bases and the J gene end by 0 bases; junction bases not matched to a gene: 8. This CDR3 has 17 residues. Clinical symptoms, serum thyroxine and TRAb, thyroid ultrasound and orbital computed tomography together formed the diagnostic basis. RNA transcripts yielded amplified TCR beta CDR3 regions. First-round RT-PCR with HTBI primers amplified the TCR CDR3 region. TCRdb fed the multiplex PCR reads into MiXCR, producing one record per CDR3 protein. The table records under 650,000 distinct CDR3 sequences, roughly 15% of them present only once. Regarding this clonotype: Antigen: not known.

The rearrangement links TRBV20-1 to TRBJ2-4; 10 nucleotides line up with TRBD2. The TCR comes from a woman aged 25 to 39 with Graves' hyperthyroidism. The sequencing input was blood. The CDR3, as DNA: TGCAGTGCTAGTGATCTAGCGGGAGCGTTAGCCAAAAACATTCAGTACTTC. Protein: CSASDLAGALAKNIQYF.